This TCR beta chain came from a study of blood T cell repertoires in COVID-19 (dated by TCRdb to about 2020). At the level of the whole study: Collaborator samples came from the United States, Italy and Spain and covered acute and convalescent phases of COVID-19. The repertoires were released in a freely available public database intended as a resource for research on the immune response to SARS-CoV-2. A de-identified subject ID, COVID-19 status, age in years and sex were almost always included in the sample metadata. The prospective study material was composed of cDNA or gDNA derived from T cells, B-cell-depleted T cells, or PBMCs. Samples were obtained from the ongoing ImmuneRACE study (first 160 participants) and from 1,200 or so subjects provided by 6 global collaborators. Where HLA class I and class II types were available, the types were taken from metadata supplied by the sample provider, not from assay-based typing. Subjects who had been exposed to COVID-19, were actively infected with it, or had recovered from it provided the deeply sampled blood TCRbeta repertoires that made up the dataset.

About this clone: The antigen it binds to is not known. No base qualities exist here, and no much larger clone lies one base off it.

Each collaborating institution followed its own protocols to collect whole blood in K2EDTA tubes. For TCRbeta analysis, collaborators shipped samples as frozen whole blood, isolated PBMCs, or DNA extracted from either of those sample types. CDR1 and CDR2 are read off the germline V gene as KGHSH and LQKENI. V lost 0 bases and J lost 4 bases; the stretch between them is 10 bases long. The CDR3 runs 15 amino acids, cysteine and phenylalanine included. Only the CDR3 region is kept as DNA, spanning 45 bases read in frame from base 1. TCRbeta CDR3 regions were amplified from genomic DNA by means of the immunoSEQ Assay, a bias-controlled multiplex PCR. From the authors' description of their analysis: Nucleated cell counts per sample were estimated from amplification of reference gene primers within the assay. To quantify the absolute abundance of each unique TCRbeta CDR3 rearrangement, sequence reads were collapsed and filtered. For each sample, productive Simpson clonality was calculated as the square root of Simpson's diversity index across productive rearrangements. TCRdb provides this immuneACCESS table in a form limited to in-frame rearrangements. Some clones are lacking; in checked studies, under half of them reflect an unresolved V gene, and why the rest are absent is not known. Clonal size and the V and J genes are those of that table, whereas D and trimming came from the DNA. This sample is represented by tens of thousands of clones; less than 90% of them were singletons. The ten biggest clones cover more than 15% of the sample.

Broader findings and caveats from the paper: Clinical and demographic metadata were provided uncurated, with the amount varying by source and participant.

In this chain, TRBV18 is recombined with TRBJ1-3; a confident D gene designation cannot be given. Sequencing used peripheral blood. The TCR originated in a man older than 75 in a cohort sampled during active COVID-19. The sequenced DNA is TGTGCCAGCTCACCACCGTTTCTGTCGGGAAACACCATATATTTT. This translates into CASSPPFLSGNTIYF.